The 4 T cell receptor beta chains below come from one sample, sequenced in a study of PD-L1 blockade in urothelial cancer. Method: immunoSEQ multiplex PCR; TCRdb's copy keeps in-frame clones and lacks some. The sample shows 50,000 or so clones, approximately 84% of them seen only once. Specimen: PBMCs, collected around atezolizumab (anti-PD-L1) treatment. The receptors were gathered from a middle-aged man with urothelial cancer.

The V gene is TRBV5-4, the J gene TRBJ1-4; D may be TRBD1 (5 bases). The germline V gene has CDR1 SGHNT and CDR2 YYREEE (reference sequence). Trimming took 6 bases from V and 0 from J, leaving 15 bases between them. This CDR3 region has 16 residues. Here the CDR3 reads CASTDSTAATNEKLFF. CDR3 bases: TGTGCCAGCACCGATTCGACAGCTGCAACTAATGAAAAACTGTTTTTT.

The sample holds a few counts of this clone. V gene TRBV28 combines with J gene TRBJ2-1; 11 nucleotides agree with TRBD1. The J segment lost 6 bases and the V segment lost 0 bases, leaving 4 bases of the junction unmatched. The CDR3 covers 16 residues. CDR1 is MDHEN and CDR2 is SYDVKM in the germline V gene. The CDR3 coding sequence is TGTGCCAGCAGTTTATGGGGACAGGGGGGACTCAATGAGCAGTTCTTC. As protein: CASSLWGQGGLNEQFF.

This clone was detected once. The chain carries TRBV6-5 and TRBJ2-1, with D perhaps TRBD2 (5 bases). V was trimmed by 5 bases and J by 15 bases, leaving 17 bases between them. CDR1 and CDR2 from the germline V gene are MNHEY and SVGAGI. The CDR3 is made up of 12 amino acids. CDR3 loop: CASSPPAGLTFF. The CDR3 nucleotides read TGTGCCAGCAGTCCCCCGGCGGGTTTAACGTTCTTC.

The chain employs TRBV9 and TRBJ2-3; maybe TRBD2 (6 bases). In germline, CDR1 is SGDLS, CDR2 YYNGEE. The V end was cut by 0 bases, the J end by 4 bases, with 12 bases between. The CDR3 is made up of 15 amino acids. CDR3 sequence reads: CASSVDSSVADTQYF. For the CDR3, the DNA is TGTGCCAGCAGCGTAGACTCTAGCGTTGCAGATACGCAGTATTTT.